Following are 24 T cell receptor beta chains from one sample sequenced in a study of T-cell memory formation after mild COVID-19 (dated by TCRdb to the early 2020s). The library was built by means of 5' RACE. Sequencer: Illumina NovaSeq 6000. In TCRdb, the public reads were trimmed at Q25 with fastp and aligned with MiXCR, with productive beta chains retained. For every CDR3 protein sequence, its rows merge into one entry that carries the most common genes and DNA. A total of under 150,000 distinct CDR3 sequences appear in this sample, 20% to 25% of them only once. The ten largest make up roughly two fifths of the sample. The source material was PBMCs or a T cell subset sorted from them (not recorded which). These receptor sequences come from a man aged 18 to 35 who had mild COVID-19 (a few samples of this study predate the infection). The sample titles of this study are shuffled in the database, so cell type and time point are left out; the donor was told from shared clones.

This chain connects TRBV6-2 or TRBV6-3 to TRBJ1-1, with TRBD1 as a possible D gene (5 bases). V dropped 6 bases and J dropped 11 bases, with 19 bases sitting between them. The CDR3 has 13 amino acids. Germline V lookup: CDR1 MNHEY, CDR2 SVGEGT. The CDR3 coding sequence is TGTGCCAGCAGCCGTTCCTCAGATTGGGGCGCTTTCTTT. This gives the protein CASSRSSDWGAFF.

This clonotype occurred once. V and J are TRBV5-5 and TRBJ2-3; no firm D call. Germline CDR1 SGHKS, CDR2 YYEKEE (reference sequence). The CDR3 totals 13 residues. V was clipped by 1 base and J by 3 bases, with 6 bases between them. The CDR3 DNA sequence: TGTGCCAGCAGCTTGTGGGCGACAGATACGCAGTATTTT. It yields the protein CASSLWATDTQYF.

This clonotype has a handful of counts. The chain is built from TRBV7-3 and TRBJ2-6, with D possibly matching TRBD2 (5 bases). The V end lost 5 bases, the J end lost 2 bases, and 16 bases lay between the germline ends. Per the germline V gene, CDR1 is SGHTA and CDR2 is FQGTGA. This CDR3 contains 17 residues. In DNA form, the CDR3 reads TGTGCCAGCAGCCCGGAGGCTGGGTTCACTGGGGCCAACGTCCTGACTTTC. It encodes CASSPEAGFTGANVLTF.

This clonotype was seen more than once but under ten times. The chain employs TRBV6-5 and TRBJ2-5, with D perhaps matching TRBD2 (5 bases). The CDR3 is 15 residues long. The V end was cut by 6 bases, the J end by 2 bases, with 16 bases between. Germline assignment: CDR1 MNHEY and CDR2 SVGAGI. CDR3 region: CASRPNGAVQETQYF. The CDR3 nucleotides are TGTGCCAGCAGACCAAATGGAGCGGTACAAGAGACCCAGTACTTC.

The chain is built from TRBV9 and TRBJ1-1; tentatively, D is TRBD1 (5 bases). This CDR3 is built from 14 residues. From germline, CDR1 is SGDLS and CDR2 YYNGEE. Trimming removed 0 bases from V and 3 bases from J, with 9 bases in between. Here the CDR3 DNA reads TGTGCCAGCAGCGTAGGGGACGGGGACACTGAAGCTTTCTTT. The encoded protein is CASSVGDGDTEAFF.

The J gene is TRBJ1-1, the V gene TRBV28, with TRBD1 as a possible D gene (5 bases). The CDR3 totals 15 residues. Germline-derived CDR1 and CDR2 are MDHEN and SYDVKM. Between the trimmed V and J ends, which lost 3 bases and 9 bases, there was a span of 20 bases. CDR3 in DNA: TGTGCCAGCAGTTTGCGTTTAGGGTGGGACGCCAAAGCTTTCTTT. Its protein product is CASSLRLGWDAKAFF.

At least ten counts were recorded for this clonotype. The CDR3 reads CASSLLSGGSPSYNEQFF. The CDR3 bases are TGTGCCAGCAGTTTACTATCCGGAGGGAGTCCCTCCTACAATGAGCAGTTCTTC. The V call is TRBV28, the J call TRBJ2-1; D might be TRBD2 (6 bases). The germline CDR1 and CDR2 sequences are MDHEN and SYDVKM. CDR3 length: 18 residues. V was pared by 2 bases and J by 0 bases, with 17 bases between.

This sequence joins TRBV6-6 and TRBJ2-2; D not resolved. Germline lookup yields CDR1 MNHNY and CDR2 SVGAGI (reference sequence). Trimming cost V 0 bases and J 2 bases, with 10 bases left between them. This CDR3 is built from 16 residues. The CDR3 DNA is TGTGCCAGCAGTTACTCGTGGGAAAGAAACACCGGGGAGCTGTTTTTT. Residues: CASSYSWERNTGELFF.

The sample holds a few counts of this clonotype. The CDR3 DNA reads TGTGCCAGCTCACCACGAGTAGCAATTTACTCGAACACTGAAGCTTTCTTT. It yields the protein CASSPRVAIYSNTEAFF. This rearrangement joins TRBV18 to TRBJ1-1; D call uncertain. Germline V gene data show CDR1 as KGHSH and CDR2 as LQKENI. The CDR3 contains 17 residues. The V end lost 1 base, the J end lost 1 base, and 16 bases lay between the germline ends.

As regards this clonotype: Its ends do not fully match the called genes, so a read error is possible. The rearrangement uses TRBV7-7 and TRBJ2-5; D is possibly TRBD2 (5 bases). This CDR3 region has 15 residues. CDR1 and CDR2 from the germline V gene are SSHAT and FNYEAQ (reference sequence). The CDR3 is CASSRDDRSQETQYF. In nucleotides, the CDR3 is TGTGCTAGCAGCCGGGATGACCGATCCCAAGAGACCCAGTACTTC.

This clonotype came up a few times. The chain employs TRBV29-1 and TRBJ1-1; possibly TRBD1 for D (5 bases). V was shortened by 6 bases and J by 0 bases, with 11 bases between the two germline ends. The germline V gene has CDR1 SQVTM and CDR2 ANQGSEA. This CDR3 is 13 amino acids long. The CDR3 DNA reads TGCAGCGTCCTGACAGATCTGAACACTGAAGCTTTCTTT. This encodes CSVLTDLNTEAFF.

The gene calls are TRBV7-2 and TRBJ1-2; 7 positions match TRBD1. The CDR3 totals 16 residues. Unmatched junction bases numbered 12, after V lost 6 bases and J lost 2 bases. Germline CDR1 SGHTA, CDR2 FQGNSA. In DNA form, the CDR3 reads TGTGCCAGCAGTTCAATGGGGATAGGGGGCAACTATGGCTACACCTTC. It is translated as CASSSMGIGGNYGYTF.

This chain uses TRBV11-2 with TRBJ2-7, with D uncertain. Germline values: CDR1 SGHAT, CDR2 FQNNGV. CDR3 length equals 13 residues. The V and J ends lost 5 bases and 6 bases respectively, with 14 bases between them. The CDR3 sequence is CASSLRPLGEQYF. CDR3 DNA: TGTGCCAGCAGCCTCAGGCCTCTTGGCGAGCAGTACTTC.

Here the CDR3 reads CASSHVDEIYEQYF. CDR3 DNA: TGTGCCAGCAGCCACGTTGACGAGATCTACGAGCAGTACTTC. This chain links TRBV3-1 with TRBJ2-7; no firm D call. The CDR3 has 14 amino acids. Trimming left V 3 bases short and J 3 bases short, with 12 bases between. In germline, CDR1 is LGHDT, CDR2 YNNKEL (reference sequence).

This clonotype turned up a few times. The J gene is TRBJ1-1, the V gene TRBV15; D is unclear. Trimming stripped 3 bases from V and 1 base from J, with 15 bases between. CDR1 and CDR2 (germline): LNHNV, YYDKDF (reference sequence). The CDR3 is 16 residues long. Here the CDR3 DNA reads TGTGCCACCAGCAGCAGAGATGTTATCGGGAACACTGAAGCTTTCTTT. It specifies CATSSRDVIGNTEAFF.

The rearrangement uses TRBV30 and TRBJ2-6, with D possibly being TRBD1 (5 bases). Trimming stripped 0 bases from V and 4 bases from J, with 7 bases between. Germline lookup yields CDR1 GTSNPN and CDR2 SVGIG (reference sequence). The CDR3 spans 14 residues. The CDR3 reads CAWSVGVGANVLTF. CDR3 nucleotides: TGTGCCTGGAGTGTAGGGGTAGGGGCCAACGTCCTGACTTTC.

This clonotype was counted once. The chain joins TRBV2 to TRBJ1-3, with a possible D match to TRBD1 (5 bases). CDR1 and CDR2 (germline): SNHLY, FYNNEI. CDR3 length: 15 residues. Trimming pared 6 bases from V and 4 bases from J, leaving 16 bases between. CDR3: CASRLRGSPGNTIYF. CDR3 nucleotides: TGTGCCAGCAGATTGCGGGGGTCCCCGGGAAACACCATATATTTT.

The chain is built from TRBV7-9 and TRBJ2-1, with TRBD1 as a possible D gene (7 bases). Germline-derived CDR1 and CDR2 are SEHNR and FQNEAQ (reference sequence). V was clipped by 1 base and J by 2 bases, with 9 bases between them. CDR3 length: 15 residues. The CDR3 here is CASSLGGTAYNEQFF. The CDR3 DNA reads as TGTGCCAGCAGCTTAGGCGGGACAGCCTACAATGAGCAGTTCTTC.

This clonotype appeared a few times. This chain links TRBV25-1 with TRBJ1-5; D unresolved. V dropped 4 bases and J dropped 4 bases, with 8 bases sitting between them. Germline CDR1 MGHDK, CDR2 SYGVNS. The CDR3 spans 13 residues. The CDR3 is CASSVSENQPQHF. The CDR3 DNA follows: TGTGCCAGCAGTGTTTCCGAGAATCAGCCCCAGCATTTT. Full variable domain (missing parts from reference TRBV25-1 and TRBJ1-5): EADIYQTPRYLVIGTGKKITLECSQTMGHDKMYWYQQDPGMELHLIHYSYGVNSTEKGDLSSESTVSRIRTEHFPLTLESARPSHTSQYLCASSVSENQPQHFGDGTRLSIL.

The chain is built from TRBV4-1 and TRBJ2-1; 9 nucleotides align to TRBD2. Germline CDR1 MGHRA, CDR2 YSYEKL. With V trimmed by 5 bases and J by 9 bases, 5 bases remained unmatched. The CDR3 is made up of 13 amino acids. The CDR3 protein is CASSRTSASEQFF. The CDR3 coding sequence is TGCGCCAGCAGCAGGACTAGCGCGTCTGAGCAGTTCTTC.

This clonotype has more than one count but fewer than ten. The chain employs TRBV28 and TRBJ2-5; the match to TRBD1 covers 10 bases. Trimming cost V 4 bases and J 1 base; bases outside gene matches: 9. Germline V gene lookup returns CDR1 MDHEN and CDR2 SYDVKM. This CDR3 is 17 amino acids long. CDR3 in DNA: TGTGCCAGCAGTTCCGATCGACAGGGGGCGGGCCAAGAGACCCAGTACTTC. Residues: CASSSDRQGAGQETQYF.

The table lists this clonotype with a few counts. This chain uses TRBV24-1 with TRBJ1-5, with 8 bases aligning to TRBD1. Per germline, CDR1 KGHDR and CDR2 SFDVKD. Trimming at V came to 4 bases and at J to 6 bases, leaving 4 bases not matched to a gene. The CDR3 covers 14 residues. The DNA of the CDR3 is TGTGCCACCAGTGAGGACAGGGACGGTCAGCCCCAGCATTTT. Protein: CATSEDRDGQPQHF.

The chain uses TRBV29-1 and TRBJ1-1; TRBD1 aligns across 8 bases. V lost 6 bases, J lost 1 base, and 7 bases stayed unmatched. CDR1 and CDR2 (germline): SQVTM, ANQGSEA. This CDR3 has 14 amino acids. DNA for the CDR3: TGCAGCGTCGGACGTGGGACAGGGAACACTGAAGCTTTCTTT. Encoded protein: CSVGRGTGNTEAFF. The variable domain in full, completed from reference TRBV29-1 and TRBJ1-1, reads SAVISQKPSRDICQRGTSLTIQCQVDSQVTMMFWYRQQPGQSLTLIATANQGSEATYESGFVIDKFPISRPNLTFSTLTVSNMSPEDSSIYLCSVGRGTGNTEAFFGQGTRLTVV.

This chain links TRBV5-1 with TRBJ1-5; D is possibly TRBD1 (6 bases). V was cut by 3 bases and J by 6 bases, with 13 bases left in between. Germline CDR1 SGHRS, CDR2 YFSETQ. The CDR3 extends over 14 amino acids. The CDR3 nucleotides read TGCGCCAGCAGCTGGGAAGGGGGTAGTCAGCCCCAGCATTTT. Protein sequence: CASSWEGGSQPQHF.